This TCR beta chain derives from a study of blood T cell repertoires in COVID-19. Study in general: From the United States, Italy and Spain came samples of acute and convalescent COVID-19. Sample material is recorded as cDNA or gDNA derived from T cells, B-cell-depleted T cells, or PBMCs.

V lost 9 bases, J lost 4 bases, and 4 bases stayed unmatched. The CDR3 length is 13 residues. CDR1 is LNHDA and CDR2 is SQIVND in the germline V gene (reference sequence). As originally analysed: It was from reference gene primer amplification that nucleated cell counts were estimated. Sequencing used immunoSEQ multiplex PCR; TCRdb keeps in-frame clones, though not all of them. V, J and clone size are taken as reported in that table, and D and trimming were inferred from the DNA itself. The sample includes about 220,000 clones, about four fifths of them seen just once. The chain recombines TRBV19 with TRBJ1-4, with 8 bases aligning to TRBD1. The specimen was peripheral blood. This TCR derives from a woman in her thirties who had recovered from COVID-19. CDR3 nucleotides: TGTGCCAGCAGGGGGCGGATTAATGAAAAACTGTTTTTT. Encoded protein: CASRGRINEKLFF.